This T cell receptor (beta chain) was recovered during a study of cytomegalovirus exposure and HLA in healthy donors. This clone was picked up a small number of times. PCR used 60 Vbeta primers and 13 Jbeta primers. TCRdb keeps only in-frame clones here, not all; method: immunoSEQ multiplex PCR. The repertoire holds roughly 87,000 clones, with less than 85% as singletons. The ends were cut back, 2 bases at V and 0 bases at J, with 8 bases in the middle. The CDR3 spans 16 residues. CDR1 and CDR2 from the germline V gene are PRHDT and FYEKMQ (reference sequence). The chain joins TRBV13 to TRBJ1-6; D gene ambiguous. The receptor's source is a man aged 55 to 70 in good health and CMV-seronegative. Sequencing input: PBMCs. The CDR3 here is CASSLTPSSYNSPLHF. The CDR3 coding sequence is TGTGCCAGCAGCTTAACCCCGAGCTCCTATAATTCACCCCTCCACTTT.